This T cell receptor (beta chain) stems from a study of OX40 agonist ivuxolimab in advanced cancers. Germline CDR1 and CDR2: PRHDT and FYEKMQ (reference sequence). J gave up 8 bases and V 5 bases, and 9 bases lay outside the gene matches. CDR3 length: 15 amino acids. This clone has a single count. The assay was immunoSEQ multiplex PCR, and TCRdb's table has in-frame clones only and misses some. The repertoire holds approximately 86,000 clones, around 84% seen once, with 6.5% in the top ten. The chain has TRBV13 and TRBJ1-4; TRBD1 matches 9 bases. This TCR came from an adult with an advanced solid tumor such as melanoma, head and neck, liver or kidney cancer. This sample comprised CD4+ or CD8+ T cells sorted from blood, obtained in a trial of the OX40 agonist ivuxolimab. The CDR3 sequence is CASSRGTGSGEKLFF. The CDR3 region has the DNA TGTGCCAGCAGCCGGGGGACAGGGAGCGGGGAAAAACTGTTTTTT.